This T cell receptor beta chain appears in the sequencing data of a study of spatial heterogeneity in lung cancer. As regards this clonotype: This beta chain is a stray sequence in a library constructed for alpha chains; its clone size is not meaningful.

MiXCR was run by TCRdb on the 5' RACE reads, yielding one entry per CDR3 protein. The sample comprises approximately 11,000 distinct CDR3 sequences, over 3% of which are singletons, and around 49% rests with the top ten. The V gene end was trimmed by 8 bases and the J gene end by 1 base; junction bases not matched to a gene: 8. Looked up from germline, CDR1 is MNHEY and CDR2 is SVGEGT. The CDR3 spans 16 residues. Time point given: sample taken at primary tumor resection. Whole RNA was taken from tumor, nontumor lung or frozen PBMC; it was then sequenced unsorted. The origin of this receptor is a female donor with early-stage non-small cell lung cancer. The source was PBMCs, collected at surgery. The chain links TRBV6-2 or TRBV6-3 to TRBJ2-1; 10 nucleotides match TRBD1. The CDR3 bases are TGTGCCAGCTTGATCGGGACAGGGGAATCCTACAATGAGCAGTTCTTC. It encodes CASLIGTGESYNEQFF.